This section outlines one T cell receptor (beta chain) sequence together with its context. Its specificity is unknown. The data were taken from a study of cytomegalovirus exposure and HLA in healthy donors. Whole-study findings and limits: Per a later analysis, HLA-associated TCR beta chains showed more clonal expansion than other, equally common TCR beta chains. Researchers reported in a later analysis that common viral pathogens appeared linked to several top clusters.

The study ran its PCR with 60 Vbeta and 13 Jbeta primers. Sequencing was performed with immunoSEQ multiplex PCR; in TCRdb, only in-frame clones are kept and a portion is missing. The sample carries 150,000 to 200,000 clones, 87% recorded once. The V gene's germline CDR1 is ENHRY and CDR2 SYGVKD. V was trimmed by 4 bases and J by 2 bases, leaving 6 bases between them. The CDR3 length is 13 residues. The material sequenced was PBMCs. The receptor was isolated from a boy aged 2 to 10 in good health and CMV-seronegative. This sequence joins TRBV10-3 and TRBJ2-1; D not resolved. The CDR3 DNA is TGTGCCATCAGTGCCTCTGCCTACAATGAGCAGTTCTTC. The encoded protein is CAISASAYNEQFF.